The T cell receptor (beta chain) described here comes from a study of beta chain features in type 1 diabetes. Study findings and constraints: Within each of all four CD4+ subsets, Type 1 diabetes patients had TCRB CDR3s that were moderately but significantly shorter.

Each sorted population was over 98% pure. This clone was counted only a few times. The antigen remains undetermined. V shed 3 bases, J shed 7 bases, and the junction held 5 bases outside the gene matches. The CDR3 runs 15 residues. CDR1 and CDR2 from the germline V gene are SGHTA and FQGTGA. Expressed TCRB transcripts were sequenced because the isolated RNA had all been reverse transcribed beforehand. Some clones are missing from TCRdb's copy, which holds only in-frame ones; the method was immunoSEQ multiplex PCR. The sample has under 200,000 clones; about 8.3% are singletons. This sequence was found in a woman aged 18-30 years with type 1 diabetes. The chain has TRBV7-3 and TRBJ2-1; TRBD2 agrees at 11 bases. Sample: central memory CD4+ T cells from blood. This chain's CDR3 is CASSFGTSGFNEQFF. The CDR3 DNA reads as TGTGCCAGCAGCTTCGGGACTAGCGGATTTAATGAGCAGTTCTTC.